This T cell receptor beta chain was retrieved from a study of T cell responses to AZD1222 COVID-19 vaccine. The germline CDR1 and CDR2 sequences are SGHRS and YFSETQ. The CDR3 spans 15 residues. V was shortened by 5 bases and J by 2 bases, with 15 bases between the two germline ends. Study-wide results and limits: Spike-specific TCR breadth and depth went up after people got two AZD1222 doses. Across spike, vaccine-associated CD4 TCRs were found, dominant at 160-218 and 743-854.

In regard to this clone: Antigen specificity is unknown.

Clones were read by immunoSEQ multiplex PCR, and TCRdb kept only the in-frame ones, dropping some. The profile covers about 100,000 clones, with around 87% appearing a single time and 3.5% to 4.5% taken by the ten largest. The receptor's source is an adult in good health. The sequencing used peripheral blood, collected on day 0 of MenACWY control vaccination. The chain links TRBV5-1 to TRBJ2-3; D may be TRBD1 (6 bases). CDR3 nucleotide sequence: TGCGCCAGCAGTCAGCGACAGGACCACACAGATACGCAGTATTTT. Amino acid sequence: CASSQRQDHTDTQYF.